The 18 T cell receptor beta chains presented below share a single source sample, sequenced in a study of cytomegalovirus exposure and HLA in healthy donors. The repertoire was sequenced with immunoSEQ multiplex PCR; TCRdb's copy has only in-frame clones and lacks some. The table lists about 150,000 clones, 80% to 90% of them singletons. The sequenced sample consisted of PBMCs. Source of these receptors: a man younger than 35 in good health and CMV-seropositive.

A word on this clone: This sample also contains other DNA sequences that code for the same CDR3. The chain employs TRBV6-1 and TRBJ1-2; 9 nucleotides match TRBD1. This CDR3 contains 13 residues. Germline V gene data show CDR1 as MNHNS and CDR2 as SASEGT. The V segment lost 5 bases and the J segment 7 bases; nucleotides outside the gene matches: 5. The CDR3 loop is CASSSTGGSGYTF. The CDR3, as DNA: TGTGCCAGCAGTTCTACAGGGGGCAGTGGCTACACCTTC.

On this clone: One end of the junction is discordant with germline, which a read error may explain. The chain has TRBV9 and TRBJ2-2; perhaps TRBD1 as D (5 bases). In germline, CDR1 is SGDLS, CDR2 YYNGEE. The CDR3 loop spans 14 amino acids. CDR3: CASSSRQNAGELFF. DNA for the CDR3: TGTGCCAGCAGTTCAAGACAGAACGCCGGGGAGCTGTTTTTT. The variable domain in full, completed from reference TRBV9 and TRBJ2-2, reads DSGVTQTPKHLITATGQRVTLRCSPRSGDLSVYWYQQSLDQGLQFLIQYYNGEERAKGNILERFSAQQFPDLHSELNLSSLELGDSALYFCASSSRQNAGELFFGEGSRLTVL.

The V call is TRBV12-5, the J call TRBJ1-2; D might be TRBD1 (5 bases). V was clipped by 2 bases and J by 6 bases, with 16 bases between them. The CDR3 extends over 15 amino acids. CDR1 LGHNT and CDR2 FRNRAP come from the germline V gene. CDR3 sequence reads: CASGLPLGGVDGYTF. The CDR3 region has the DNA TGTGCTAGTGGTTTGCCCCTCGGGGGGGTCGATGGCTACACCTTC.

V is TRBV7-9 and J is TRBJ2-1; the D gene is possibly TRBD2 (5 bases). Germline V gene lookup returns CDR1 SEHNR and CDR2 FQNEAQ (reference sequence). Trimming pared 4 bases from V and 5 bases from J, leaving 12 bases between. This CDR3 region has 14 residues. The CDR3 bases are TGTGCCAGCAGCTCCGCCTGGGAGCACAATGAGCAGTTCTTC. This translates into CASSSAWEHNEQFF. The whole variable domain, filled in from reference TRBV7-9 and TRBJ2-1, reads DTGVSQNPRHKITKRGQNVTFRCDPISEHNRLYWYRQTLGQGPEFLTYFQNEAQLEKSRLLSDRFSAERPKGSFSTLEIQRTEQGDSAMYLCASSSAWEHNEQFFGPGTRLTVL.

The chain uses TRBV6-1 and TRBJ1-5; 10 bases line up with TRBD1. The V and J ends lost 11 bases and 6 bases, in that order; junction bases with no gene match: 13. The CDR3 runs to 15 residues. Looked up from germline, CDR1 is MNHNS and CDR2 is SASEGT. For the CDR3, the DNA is TGTGCCGCCTTGAAGGACAGGGGGGTCGGTCAGCCCCAGCATTTT. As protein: CAALKDRGVGQPQHF.

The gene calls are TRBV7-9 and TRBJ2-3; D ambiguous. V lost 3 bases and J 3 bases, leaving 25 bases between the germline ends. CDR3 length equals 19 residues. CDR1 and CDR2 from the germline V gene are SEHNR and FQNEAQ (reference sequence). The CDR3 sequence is CASSFEPRQRLRGTDTQYF. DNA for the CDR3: TGTGCCAGCAGCTTCGAACCCCGGCAGAGACTTCGAGGTACAGATACGCAGTATTTT.

The CDR3 sequence: CASSQELGGGYEQYF. CDR3 DNA: TGCGCCAGCAGCCAAGAATTAGGGGGCGGGTACGAGCAGTACTTC. The rearrangement links TRBV4-1 to TRBJ2-7, with TRBD1 matching 7 bases. V lost 0 bases, J lost 4 bases, and 6 bases stayed unmatched. This CDR3 spans 15 amino acids. Germline V lookup: CDR1 MGHRA, CDR2 YSYEKL.

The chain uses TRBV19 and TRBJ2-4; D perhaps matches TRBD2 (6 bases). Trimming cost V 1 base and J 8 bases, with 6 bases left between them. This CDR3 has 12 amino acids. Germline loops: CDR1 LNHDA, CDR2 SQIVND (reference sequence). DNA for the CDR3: TGTGCCAGTAGTATAGGGAGGGACATTCAGTACTTC. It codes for CASSIGRDIQYF.

The CDR3 loop is CASSVSEGQNYGYTF. CDR3 in DNA: TGTGCCAGCAGCGTTTCCGAGGGACAGAACTATGGCTACACCTTC. V and J are TRBV9 and TRBJ1-2, with TRBD1 matching over 7 bases. After removal of 2 bases from V and 2 bases from J, the junction contained 6 bases not matched to a gene. This CDR3 has 15 residues. CDR1 and CDR2 from the germline V gene are SGDLS and YYNGEE.

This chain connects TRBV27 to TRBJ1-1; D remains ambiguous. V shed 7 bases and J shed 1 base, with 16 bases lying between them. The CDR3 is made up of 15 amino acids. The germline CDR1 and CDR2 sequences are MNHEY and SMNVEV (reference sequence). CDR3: CASNPRGPPNTEAFF. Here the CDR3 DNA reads TGTGCCAGCAACCCCAGAGGGCCGCCGAACACTGAAGCTTTCTTT.

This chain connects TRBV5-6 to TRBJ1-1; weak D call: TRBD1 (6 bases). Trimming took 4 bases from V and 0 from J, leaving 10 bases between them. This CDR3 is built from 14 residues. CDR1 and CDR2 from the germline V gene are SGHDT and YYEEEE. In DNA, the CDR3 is TGTGCCAGCAGCATTACAGGGTTGAACACTGAAGCTTTCTTT. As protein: CASSITGLNTEAFF.

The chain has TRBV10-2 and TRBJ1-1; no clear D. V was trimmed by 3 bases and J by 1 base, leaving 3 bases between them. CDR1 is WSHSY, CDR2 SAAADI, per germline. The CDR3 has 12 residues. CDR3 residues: CASSDRNTEAFF. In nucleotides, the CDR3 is TGCGCCAGCAGTGACAGGAACACTGAAGCTTTCTTT.

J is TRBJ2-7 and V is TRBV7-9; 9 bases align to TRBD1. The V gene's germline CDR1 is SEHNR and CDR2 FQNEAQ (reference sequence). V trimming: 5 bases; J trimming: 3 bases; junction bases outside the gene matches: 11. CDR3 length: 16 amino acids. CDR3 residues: CASSLSGTGNFYEQYF. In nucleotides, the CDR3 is TGTGCCAGCAGCCTTTCCGGGACAGGGAACTTCTACGAGCAGTACTTC.

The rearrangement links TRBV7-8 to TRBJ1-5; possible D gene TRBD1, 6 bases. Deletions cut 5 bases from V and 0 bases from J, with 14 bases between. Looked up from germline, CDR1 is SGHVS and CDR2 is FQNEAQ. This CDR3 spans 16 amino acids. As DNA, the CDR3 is TGTGCCAGCAGCCCGGTTCAGGGGCATAGCAATCAGCCCCAGCATTTT. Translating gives CASSPVQGHSNQPQHF.

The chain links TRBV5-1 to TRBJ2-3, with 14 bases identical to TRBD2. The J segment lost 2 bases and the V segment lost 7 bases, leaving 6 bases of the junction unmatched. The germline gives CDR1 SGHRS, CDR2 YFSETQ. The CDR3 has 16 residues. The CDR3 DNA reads TGCGCCAGCTACGGACTAGCGGGGGGTCCCACAGATACGCAGTATTTT. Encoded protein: CASYGLAGGPTDTQYF. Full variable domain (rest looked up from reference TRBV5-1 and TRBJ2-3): KAGVTQTPRYLIKTRGQQVTLSCSPISGHRSVSWYQQTPGQGLQFLFEYFSETQRNKGNFPGRFSGRQFSNSRSEMNVSTLELGDSALYLCASYGLAGGPTDTQYFGPGTRLTVL.

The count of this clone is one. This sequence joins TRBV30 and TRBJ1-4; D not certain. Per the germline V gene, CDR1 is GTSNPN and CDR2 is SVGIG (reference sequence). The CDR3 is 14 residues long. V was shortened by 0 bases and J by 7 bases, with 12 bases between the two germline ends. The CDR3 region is CAWSVSVLSEKLFF. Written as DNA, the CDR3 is TGTGCCTGGAGTGTAAGCGTGTTAAGTGAAAAACTGTTTTTT.

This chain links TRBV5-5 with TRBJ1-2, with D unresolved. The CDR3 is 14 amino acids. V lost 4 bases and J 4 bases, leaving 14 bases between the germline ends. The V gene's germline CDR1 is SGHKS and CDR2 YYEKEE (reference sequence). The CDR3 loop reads CASSPTEMSYGYTF. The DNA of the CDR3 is TGTGCCAGCAGCCCCACAGAGATGAGCTATGGCTACACCTTC.

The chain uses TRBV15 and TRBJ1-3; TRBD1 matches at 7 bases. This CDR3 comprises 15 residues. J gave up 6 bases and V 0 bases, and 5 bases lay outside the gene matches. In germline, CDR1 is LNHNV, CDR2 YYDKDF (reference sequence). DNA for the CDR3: TGTGCCACCAGCAGAGATATCGGGACAGTAAACACCATATATTTT. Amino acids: CATSRDIGTVNTIYF.